This T cell receptor beta chain was identified in a study of molecular identifiers for immune sequencing clone quantification. This CDR3 has 15 residues. Germline V gene lookup returns CDR1 MGHRA and CDR2 YSYEKL. The germline V and J ends were trimmed by 4 bases and 2 bases, with 15 bases remaining between them. MiXCR was run by TCRdb on the PCR reads, yielding one entry per CDR3 protein. This sample has more than 95,000 distinct CDR3 sequences; about 24% occur once, and the top ten carry 0.85% to 0.95%. V and J are TRBV4-1 and TRBJ2-7; D perhaps matches TRBD1 (6 bases). The receptor was isolated from a human donor in good health. Some libraries in this study had Jurkat cell RNA spiked in. The sequenced material came from naive CD8+ T cells from blood, with Jurkat cell RNA spiked in. The subset here: FACS-sorted CD8+CD4-CCR7+CD45RA+ naive T cells. CDR3 residues: CASSPKEGTPYEQYF. The CDR3 region has the DNA TGCGCCAGCAGCCCAAAGGAAGGGACACCCTACGAGCAGTACTTC.